Following are 22 T cell receptor beta chains from one sample sequenced in a study of blood T cell repertoires in COVID-19. Profiled with immunoSEQ multiplex PCR; TCRdb holds only in-frame clones, not every one. The table includes fewer than 200,000 clones, 80% to 90% detected once. The sequenced sample consisted of peripheral blood. These receptors originate from a woman between 50 and 59 years old with COVID-19, enrolled during active disease.

The chain couples TRBV18 to TRBJ2-1; D gene ambiguous. CDR3 length: 13 amino acids. CDR1 is KGHSH, CDR2 LQKENI, per germline. V lost 1 base and J 10 bases, leaving 11 bases between the germline ends. This CDR3 reads CASSPQPAPEQFF. CDR3 nucleotide sequence: TGTGCCAGCTCACCACAGCCTGCCCCGGAGCAGTTCTTC.

J is TRBJ1-4 and V is TRBV11-2; D gene ambiguous. The V gene's germline CDR1 is SGHAT and CDR2 FQNNGV. The ends were cut back, 7 bases at V and 0 bases at J, with 9 bases in the middle. The CDR3 length is 14 residues. CDR3 sequence reads: CASTTGPTNEKLFF. The CDR3 DNA is TGTGCCAGCACCACGGGTCCAACTAATGAAAAACTGTTTTTT. The whole variable domain, remainder taken from reference TRBV11-2 and TRBJ1-4, is EAGVAQSPRYKIIEKRQSVAFWCNPISGHATLYWYQQILGQGPKLLIQFQNNGVVDDSQLPKDRFSAERLKGVDSTLKIQPAKLEDSAVYLCASTTGPTNEKLFFGSGTQLSVL.

The rearrangement joins TRBV6-2 or TRBV6-3 to TRBJ1-1, with D possibly being TRBD1 (5 bases). The CDR3 sequence is 14 residues long. The V end lost 1 base, the J end lost 1 base, and 7 bases lay between the germline ends. Germline V gene lookup returns CDR1 MNHEY and CDR2 SVGEGT. As DNA, the CDR3 is TGTGCCAGCAGTTACTATAGGGGGAACACTGAAGCTTTCTTT. Its protein is CASSYYRGNTEAFF.

The rearrangement uses TRBV6-5 and TRBJ1-3; no reliable D call. Germline loops: CDR1 MNHEY, CDR2 SVGAGI. V lost 7 bases and J lost 0, with 4 bases in between. This CDR3 is 12 amino acids long. The CDR3 protein is CASINSGNTIYF. As DNA, the CDR3 is TGTGCCAGCATAAACTCTGGAAACACCATATATTTT.

The chain is built from TRBV11-3 and TRBJ1-1; D is uncertain. This CDR3 has 13 residues. Germline values: CDR1 SGHNT, CDR2 YENEEA. CDR3: CATGGVGNTEAFF. The CDR3 nucleotides are TGTGCTACGGGCGGGGTCGGGAACACTGAAGCTTTCTTT.

This chain uses TRBV6-5 with TRBJ2-7; D might be TRBD2 (5 bases). In germline, CDR1 is MNHEY, CDR2 SVGAGI. This CDR3 is built from 13 residues. V lost 5 bases and J 2 bases, leaving 10 bases between the germline ends. The CDR3 protein is CASSPDGTYEQYF. In DNA, the CDR3 is TGTGCCAGCAGTCCCGACGGGACCTACGAGCAGTACTTC.

This clone was detected a few times. V is TRBV19 and J is TRBJ1-5; D is uncertain. This CDR3 has 15 amino acids. Germline V CDR1 and CDR2: LNHDA, SQIVND (reference sequence). V was shortened by 4 bases and J by 2 bases, with 12 bases between the two germline ends. CDR3 nucleotide sequence: TGTGCCAGTAGTACGACATGGGGAGGCAATCAGCCCCAGCATTTT. This translates into CASSTTWGGNQPQHF.

The chain employs TRBV10-3 and TRBJ2-7; the D gene is possibly TRBD2 (6 bases). Trimming removed 5 bases from V and 0 bases from J, with 11 bases in between. The length of the CDR3 is 14 residues. Germline V gene lookup returns CDR1 ENHRY and CDR2 SYGVKD. CDR3 sequence reads: CAISFGGSSYEQYF. The CDR3, as DNA: TGTGCCATCAGTTTCGGGGGAAGCTCCTACGAGCAGTACTTC.

The V gene is TRBV7-6, the J gene TRBJ2-2; the match to TRBD1 covers 10 bases. J lost 4 bases, V lost 5 bases, and 7 bases had no gene match. This CDR3 is 16 amino acids long. CDR1 and CDR2 (germline): SGHVS, FNYEAQ. CDR3 nucleotide sequence: TGTGCCAGCAGCCCCTGGGACAGGGGCTTCACCGGGGAGCTGTTTTTT. Protein: CASSPWDRGFTGELFF.

The chain joins TRBV7-2 to TRBJ1-6; D gene unclear. V lost 0 bases to trimming and J lost 0 bases, with 12 bases between them. Germline CDR1 and CDR2: SGHTA and FQGNSA. The CDR3 runs to 18 residues. The CDR3 loop is CASSLAGESSSYNSPLHF. In nucleotides, the CDR3 is TGTGCCAGCAGCTTAGCGGGCGAATCGTCCTCCTATAATTCACCCCTCCACTTT.

The chain carries TRBV10-3 and TRBJ2-3; TRBD1 aligns across 8 bases. This CDR3 region has 13 residues. Germline-derived CDR1 and CDR2 are ENHRY and SYGVKD. With 9 bases clipped from V and 3 bases from J, the junction kept 5 bases outside the gene matches. In DNA form, the CDR3 reads TGTGCCATACTGGGACAGGTTACAGATACGCAGTATTTT. Amino acids: CAILGQVTDTQYF.

The chain joins TRBV13 to TRBJ2-7; D might be TRBD1 (6 bases). Trimming took off 0 bases at V and 5 bases at J, with 8 bases between the two ends. The CDR3 covers 13 residues. Germline CDR1 PRHDT, CDR2 FYEKMQ (reference sequence). This CDR3 reads CASSLGTGHEQYF. The CDR3 DNA reads TGTGCCAGCAGCTTAGGGACAGGCCACGAGCAGTACTTC.

This clone has just one count. V is TRBV7-2 and J is TRBJ2-2; D remains unclear. Per the germline V gene, CDR1 is SGHTA and CDR2 is FQGNSA. The CDR3 runs to 11 residues. Trimming pared 6 bases from V and 7 bases from J, leaving 6 bases between. The CDR3 region has the DNA TGTGCCAGCAGTTCCCGCGGGGAGCTGTTTTTT. Protein sequence: CASSSRGELFF. The entire variable domain, with the rest obtained from reference TRBV7-2 and TRBJ2-2, is as follows: GAGVSQSPSNKVTEKGKDVELRCDPISGHTALYWYRQSLGQGLEFLIYFQGNSAPDKSGLPSDRFSAERTGGSVSTLTIQRTQQEDSAVYLCASSSRGELFFGEGSRLTVL.

The genes are TRBV4-3 and TRBJ1-2, with D possibly being TRBD1 (5 bases). Trimming removed 1 base from V and 7 bases from J, with 7 bases in between. This CDR3 has 12 residues. Germline V gene sequence: CDR1 LGHNA, CDR2 YSLEER. The CDR3 spells CASSQGTFGYTF. The CDR3 DNA reads as TGCGCCAGCAGCCAAGGGACATTTGGCTACACCTTC.

About this clone: An end of the junction does not agree with germline; a read error may underlie this. This CDR3 reads CASSLEAGVTDTQYF. The CDR3 DNA reads TGTGCCAGCAGCCTAGAGGCGGGGGTCACAGATACGCAGTATTTT. The chain combines TRBV11-3 with TRBJ2-3; TRBD2 matches 7 bases. This CDR3 is 15 amino acids long. Germline V gene lookup returns CDR1 SGHNT and CDR2 YENEEA.

The chain employs TRBV2 and TRBJ2-1; TRBD2 agrees at 7 bases. J was trimmed by 4 bases and V by 6 bases; bases with no gene match: 9. The CDR3 extends over 15 amino acids. Germline-derived CDR1 and CDR2 are SNHLY and FYNNEI. Written as DNA, the CDR3 is TGTGCCAGCAGGATAAGCGGGGCTTCATACAATGAGCAGTTCTTC. The encoded protein is CASRISGASYNEQFF.

V and J are TRBV18 and TRBJ2-6, with 7 bases identical to TRBD1. This CDR3 is built from 15 residues. J gave up 4 bases and V 3 bases, and 3 bases lay outside the gene matches. The V gene's germline CDR1 is KGHSH and CDR2 LQKENI. CDR3: CASSPTGSGANVLTF. CDR3 DNA sequence: TGTGCCAGCTCACCGACAGGGTCCGGGGCCAACGTCCTGACTTTC.

The gene calls are TRBV21-1 and TRBJ2-7; the table gives TRBD1 as D, unverified against the DNA. TRBV21-1 is a documented pseudogene. The CDR3 spans 18 residues. The CDR3 loop reads CASSKATTGFEVSYEQYF. The CDR3 DNA is TGTGCCAGCAGCAAAGCTACGACAGGGTTCGAAGTCTCCTACGAGCAGTACTTC.

V gene TRBV14 combines with J gene TRBJ1-1; unclear D gene. CDR1 SGHDN and CDR2 FVKESK come from the germline V gene. The V end was cut by 1 base, the J end by 3 bases, with 9 bases between. The CDR3 has 14 amino acids. The CDR3 DNA follows: TGTGCCAGCAGCCAAGTTGAACAAGACACTGAAGCTTTCTTT. It is translated as CASSQVEQDTEAFF.

This chain links TRBV29-1 with TRBJ2-2; D gene unclear. V lost 4 bases to trimming and J lost 2 bases, with 11 bases between them. Germline V gives CDR1 SQVTM, CDR2 ANQGSEA. The CDR3 sequence is 14 residues long. The CDR3 reads CSVAVGSNTGELFF. Here the CDR3 DNA reads TGCAGCGTTGCTGTGGGCTCTAACACCGGGGAGCTGTTTTTT.

Of note for this clone: Other DNA variants within this sample encode the same CDR3. The V and J genes are TRBV6-5 and TRBJ1-1; no firm D call. Germline lookup yields CDR1 MNHEY and CDR2 SVGAGI. Trimming stripped 5 bases from V and 0 bases from J, with 7 bases between. The CDR3 is 13 residues long. CDR3: CASSTTVNTEAFF. In nucleotides, the CDR3 is TGTGCCAGCAGTACCACAGTGAACACTGAAGCTTTCTTT.

The sample holds a few counts of this clone. The CDR3 sequence is CATSDPGQGSGANVLTF. The CDR3 DNA reads as TGTGCCACCAGTGACCCGGGACAGGGATCTGGGGCCAACGTCCTGACTTTC. The chain combines TRBV24-1 with TRBJ2-6; 9 nucleotides match TRBD1. Germline V gives CDR1 KGHDR, CDR2 SFDVKD. J lost 1 base, V lost 4 bases, and 4 bases had no gene match. The CDR3 runs 17 residues.